A single sample gave rise to the 5 T cell receptor beta chains below, sequenced in a study of human T cells and chemical hapten exposure. Each CDR3 protein gets one entry after TCRdb re-called the RACE reads with MiXCR. Of about 60,000 distinct CDR3 sequences detected, around 9.3% appear once; the ten largest clones hold 10% to 15%. Time point given: patch test 1, 2 weeks after DPC sensitization. The treatment here: therapeutic diphenylcyclopropenone sensitization with weekly scalp DPC. Sequences were derived from whole blood, sampled in connection with sensitization to the hapten diphenylcyclopropenone (DPC). These receptor sequences come from a woman in her forties with alopecia areata. Some clones in this sample may be carry-over from other donors' samples.

This clonotype was seen many times. The J gene is TRBJ2-2, the V gene TRBV3-1, with TRBD1 as a possible D gene (5 bases). CDR3 length equals 14 residues. The V gene's germline CDR1 is LGHDT and CDR2 YNNKEL (reference sequence). V was cut by 2 bases and J by 1 base, with 5 bases left in between. DNA of the CDR3: TGTGCCAGCAGCCAAAGGGGGAACACCGGGGAGCTGTTTTTT. Protein sequence: CASSQRGNTGELFF.

This clonotype was counted ten times or more. The chain uses TRBV6-2 or TRBV6-3 and TRBJ1-6; 8 nucleotides line up with TRBD1. Germline loops: CDR1 MNHEY, CDR2 SVGEGT. This CDR3 region has 17 residues. Trimming cost V 2 bases and J 6 bases; bases outside gene matches: 9. DNA of the CDR3: TGTGCCAGCAGTTACCAGCCCAGACAGGGGCGTAATTCACCCCTCCACTTT. Its protein is CASSYQPRQGRNSPLHF.

This clonotype has at least ten counts. This sequence joins TRBV3-1 and TRBJ2-2; D uncertain. The germline CDR1 and CDR2 sequences are LGHDT and YNNKEL (reference sequence). The V gene lost 0 bases and the J gene lost 1 base, with 9 bases spanning the gap. CDR3 length: 16 amino acids. The CDR3 nucleotides are TGTGCCAGCAGCCAAGAGTGGGGAAGGAACACCGGGGAGCTGTTTTTT. Residues: CASSQEWGRNTGELFF.

For this clonotype: A much larger clone differs from this one at a single base, so this may be a read error. The gene calls are TRBV7-3 and TRBJ2-2, with D uncertain. This CDR3 has 14 residues. The V end was cut by 5 bases, the J end by 9 bases, with 16 bases between. Germline V lookup: CDR1 SGHTA, CDR2 FQGTGA. The DNA for the CDR3 is TGTGCCAGCAGCCCGCCGGGTAGTACCAGGGAGCTGTTTTTT. Residues: CASSPPGSTRELFF.

In its sample, this clonotype was seen many times. The CDR3 region is CSAGTARGQGQPQHF. The CDR3 bases are TGCAGTGCGGGGACTGCCAGGGGGCAAGGTCAGCCCCAGCATTTT. V usage is TRBV20-1 and J usage is TRBJ1-5, with 8 bases matching TRBD1. This CDR3 is 15 amino acids long. In germline, CDR1 is DFQATT, CDR2 SNEGSKA (reference sequence). V dropped 6 bases and J dropped 6; count of bases not matched to a gene: 13.